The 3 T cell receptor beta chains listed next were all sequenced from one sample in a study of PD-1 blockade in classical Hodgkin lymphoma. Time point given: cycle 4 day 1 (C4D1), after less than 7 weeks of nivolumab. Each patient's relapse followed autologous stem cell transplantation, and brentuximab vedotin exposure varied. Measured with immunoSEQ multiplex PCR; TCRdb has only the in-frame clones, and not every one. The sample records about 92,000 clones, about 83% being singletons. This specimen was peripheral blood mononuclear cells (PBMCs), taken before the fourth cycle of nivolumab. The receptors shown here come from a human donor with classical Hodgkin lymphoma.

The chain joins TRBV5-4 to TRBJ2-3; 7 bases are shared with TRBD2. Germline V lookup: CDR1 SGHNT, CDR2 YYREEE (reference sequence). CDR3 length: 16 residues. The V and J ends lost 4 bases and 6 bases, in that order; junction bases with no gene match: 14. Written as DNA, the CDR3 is TGTGCCAGCAGCATGACGGGAGGCGCCGGGGGGGATACGCAGTATTTT. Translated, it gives CASSMTGGAGGDTQYF. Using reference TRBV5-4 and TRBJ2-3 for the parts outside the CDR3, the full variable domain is ETGVTQSPTHLIKTRGQQVTLRCSSQSGHNTVSWYQQALGQGPQFIFQYYREEENGRGNFPPRFSGLQFPNYSSELNVNALELDDSALYLCASSMTGGAGGDTQYFGPGTRLTVL.

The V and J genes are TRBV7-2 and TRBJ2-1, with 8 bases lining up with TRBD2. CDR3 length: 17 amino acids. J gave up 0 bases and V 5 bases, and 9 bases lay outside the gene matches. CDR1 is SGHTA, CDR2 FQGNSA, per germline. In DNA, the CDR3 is TGTGCCAGCAGCCGGGGTAGCGGGGTTAGCTCCTACAATGAGCAGTTCTTC. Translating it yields CASSRGSGVSSYNEQFF.

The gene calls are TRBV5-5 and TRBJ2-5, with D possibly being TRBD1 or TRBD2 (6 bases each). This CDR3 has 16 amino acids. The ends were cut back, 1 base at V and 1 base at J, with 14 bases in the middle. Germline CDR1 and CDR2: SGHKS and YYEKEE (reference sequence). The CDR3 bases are TGTGCCAGCAGCTTGTTAGGGGGGATAATCCAAGAGACCCAGTACTTC. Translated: CASSLLGGIIQETQYF.